The 29 T cell receptor beta chains given below trace back to one sample, sequenced in a study of T cells in Graves' hyperthyroidism and ophthalmopathy. TCR beta CDR3 regions were amplified from RNA. TCR CDR3 regions were first amplified by RT-PCR with HTBI primers. TCRdb fed the multiplex PCR reads into MiXCR, producing one record per CDR3 protein. The sample has 650,000 to 850,000 distinct CDR3 sequences; roughly 20% are singletons. The specimen sequenced was blood. The source of these receptors is a woman in her fifties or sixties with Graves' hyperthyroidism that later progressed to Graves' ophthalmopathy.

This clonotype showed up many times. It is unclear where the CDR3 begins or ends on the DNA, so no DNA is shown, and the CDR3 is as TCRdb lists it. The CDR3 loop is CASSTSGQRNNSPLHF. The chain has TRBV12-3 or TRBV12-4 and TRBJ1-6; the D call TRBD1 from the table was never checked on the DNA. With termini counted, the CDR3 has 16 amino acids.

The genes are TRBV6-1 and TRBJ2-7, with 8 bases identical to TRBD1. Germline-derived CDR1 and CDR2 are MNHNS and SASEGT. V was pared by 2 bases and J by 2 bases, with 11 bases of the junction left unmatched. CDR3 length: 17 residues. The CDR3, as DNA: TGTGCCAGCAGTGAACGGGAAATGACAGGGGAGGCCTACGAGCAGTACTTC. As protein: CASSEREMTGEAYEQYF.

This clonotype was counted ten times or more. The chain links TRBV20-1 to TRBJ2-2; a possible D gene is TRBD2 (6 bases). CDR3 length equals 14 residues. V was cut by 5 bases and J by 6 bases, with 16 bases left in between. Germline V gene lookup returns CDR1 DFQATT and CDR2 SNEGSKA (reference sequence). CDR3: CSARLDGLAGELFF. Here the CDR3 DNA reads TGCAGTGCTCGACTAGACGGGCTAGCCGGGGAGCTGTTTTTT.

J is TRBJ2-7 and V is TRBV4-2; TRBD2 matches at 7 bases. The CDR3 runs 15 residues. Germline CDR1 reads LGHNA; CDR2 reads YNFKEQ. V lost 1 base to trimming and J lost 3 bases; unmatched junction nucleotides: 6. The CDR3 sequence is CASSQGAGLHYEQYF. The CDR3 nucleotides read TGTGCCAGCAGCCAAGGAGCGGGACTCCACTACGAGCAGTACTTC.

This clonotype has a count of ten or more. The V call is TRBV12-3 or TRBV12-4, the J call TRBJ1-1; the match to TRBD1 covers 11 bases. There are 15 residues in the CDR3. J lost 2 bases, V lost 4 bases, and 3 bases had no gene match. As DNA, the CDR3 is TGTGCCAGCAGTTGGACAGGGGGCGTAAACACTGAAGCTTTCTTT. As protein: CASSWTGGVNTEAFF.

This rearrangement joins TRBV5-5 to TRBJ2-3; D remains ambiguous. The V gene lost 4 bases and the J gene lost 5 bases, with 8 bases spanning the gap. Germline V gene data show CDR1 as SGHKS and CDR2 as YYEKEE (reference sequence). There are 12 residues in the CDR3. CDR3 protein: CASSPAVDTQYF. CDR3 nucleotide sequence: TGTGCCAGCAGCCCCGCAGTAGATACGCAGTATTTT.

This clonotype has a count of ten or more. The J gene is TRBJ2-5, the V gene TRBV11-1; no clear D. The ends were cut back, 8 bases at V and 2 bases at J, with 12 bases in the middle. The CDR3 spans 13 residues. Germline-derived CDR1 and CDR2 are SGHAT and FQDESV (reference sequence). CDR3 loop: CASSRGGQETQYF. The DNA for the CDR3 is TGTGCCAGCTCTCGCGGTGGACAAGAGACCCAGTACTTC.

In regard to this clonotype: A much larger clone lies one base from this, so it may be a read error. The chain couples TRBV11-3 to TRBJ2-1, with D possibly matching TRBD1 (6 bases). CDR1 and CDR2 (germline): SGHNT, YENEEA. This CDR3 is built from 17 residues. The CDR3 DNA reads as TGTGCCAGCAGCTTAGGCGCCGGGACACCCTATCACAATGGGCAGTTCTTC. It specifies CASSLGAGTPYHNGQFF. Supplemented by reference TRBV11-3 and TRBJ2-1, the full variable domain reads EAGVVQSPRYKIIEKKQPVAFWCNPISGHNTLYWYLQNLGQGPELLIRYENEEAVDDSQLPKDRFSAERLKGVDSTLKIQPAELGDSAVYLCASSLGAGTPYHNGQFFGPGTRLTVL.

This clonotype came up a few times. The V and J genes are TRBV20-1 and TRBJ2-1, with TRBD2 matching over 9 bases. The CDR3 runs to 15 residues. Germline-derived CDR1 and CDR2 are DFQATT and SNEGSKA (reference sequence). V lost 7 bases to trimming and J lost 0 bases; unmatched junction nucleotides: 7. The chain's CDR3 is CSVEGGGVSYNEQFF. The CDR3 DNA is TGCAGTGTTGAGGGCGGGGGGGTCTCCTACAATGAGCAGTTCTTC.

This clonotype was found a few times. The gene calls are TRBV5-1 and TRBJ1-1; TRBD1 is a possible D gene (5 bases). Trimming left V 2 bases short and J 5 bases short, with 16 bases between. Germline V gives CDR1 SGHRS, CDR2 YFSETQ. This CDR3 region has 15 residues. The CDR3 loop reads CASSFAGQGGTEAFF. In DNA, the CDR3 is TGCGCCAGCAGCTTTGCTGGTCAGGGAGGTACTGAAGCTTTCTTT. Looking up the rest from reference TRBV5-1 and TRBJ1-1 gives the full variable domain: KAGVTQTPRYLIKTRGQQVTLSCSPISGHRSVSWYQQTPGQGLQFLFEYFSETQRNKGNFPGRFSGRQFSNSRSEMNVSTLELGDSALYLCASSFAGQGGTEAFFGQGTRLTVV.

The chain is built from TRBV7-9 and TRBJ2-3, with 14 bases lining up with TRBD2. The J segment lost 6 bases and the V segment lost 4 bases, leaving 6 bases of the junction unmatched. Looked up from germline, CDR1 is SEHNR and CDR2 is FQNEAQ (reference sequence). The CDR3 totals 16 residues. The CDR3 bases are TGTGCCAGCAGCTCTGGGACTAGCGGGGGTGTTGATACGCAGTATTTT. Encoded protein: CASSSGTSGGVDTQYF.

This clonotype has ten or more counts. The J gene is TRBJ2-3, the V gene TRBV12-3 or TRBV12-4; D tentatively reads TRBD1 or TRBD2 (5 bases each). The CDR3 consists of 16 residues. Trimming cost V 5 bases and J 5 bases, with 20 bases left between them. The CDR3 nucleotides read TGTGCCAGCAGTCCCCCCCTCCGGGGACGGGGAGATACGCAGTATTTT. Translation gives CASSPPLRGRGDTQYF.

In this sample, this clonotype turned up many times. J is TRBJ1-1 and V is TRBV2; D gene uncertain. With 6 bases removed from V and 3 bases from J, the gap between germline ends came to 11 bases. Looked up from germline, CDR1 is SNHLY and CDR2 is FYNNEI. CDR3 length: 13 residues. CDR3 sequence (DNA): TGTGCCAGCAGGAACAATGGGGACACTGAAGCTTTCTTT. It is translated as CASRNNGDTEAFF.

This clonotype was seen at least ten times. The chain is built from TRBV18 and TRBJ2-7; 8 nucleotides agree with TRBD1. V shed 1 base, J shed 2 bases, and the junction held 4 bases outside the gene matches. CDR3 length: 15 amino acids. Per the germline V gene, CDR1 is KGHSH and CDR2 is LQKENI. CDR3 nucleotides: TGTGCCAGCTCACCACAGGGACAGGCAACCTACGAGCAGTACTTC. It encodes CASSPQGQATYEQYF. Using reference TRBV18 and TRBJ2-7 for the parts outside the CDR3, the full variable domain is NAGVMQNPRHLVRRRGQEARLRCSPMKGHSHVYWYRQLPEEGLKFMVYLQKENIIDESGMPKERFSAEFPKEGPSILRIQQVVRGDSAAYFCASSPQGQATYEQYFGPGTRLTVT.

The chain uses TRBV19 and TRBJ2-5; D is unresolved. This CDR3 has 14 amino acids. Trimming stripped 1 base from V and 3 bases from J, with 9 bases between. CDR1 is LNHDA and CDR2 is SQIVND in the germline V gene (reference sequence). CDR3 sequence: CASSIGRYEETQYF. Here the CDR3 DNA reads TGTGCCAGTAGTATAGGCCGGTATGAAGAGACCCAGTACTTC.

In its sample, this clonotype was seen many times. The chain carries TRBV2 and TRBJ2-3; TRBD2 agrees at 8 bases. V was pared by 4 bases and J by 1 base, with 7 bases of the junction left unmatched. Looked up from germline, CDR1 is SNHLY and CDR2 is FYNNEI. CDR3 length: 16 residues. CDR3 residues: CASSVFGAGGTDTQYF. CDR3 nucleotides: TGTGCCAGCAGTGTCTTTGGAGCGGGGGGCACAGATACGCAGTATTTT. Full variable domain (remainder filled in from reference TRBV2 and TRBJ2-3): EPEVTQTPSHQVTQMGQEVILRCVPISNHLYFYWYRQILGQKVEFLVSFYNNEISEKSEIFDDQFSVERPDGSNFTLKIRSTKLEDSAMYFCASSVFGAGGTDTQYFGPGTRLTVL.

The CDR3 nucleotides are TGTGCCAGCACCAAGGGACAGGGGGTAGGAAATGAGCAGTTCTTC. Residues: CASTKGQGVGNEQFF. V and J are TRBV27 and TRBJ2-1, with 11 nucleotides matching TRBD1. The CDR3 contains 15 residues. Looked up from germline, CDR1 is MNHEY and CDR2 is SMNVEV (reference sequence). The V and J ends lost 7 bases and 7 bases, in that order; junction bases with no gene match: 9.

This clonotype appeared many times. The rearrangement joins TRBV7-9 to TRBJ1-1, with TRBD1 matching 9 bases. CDR3 length equals 14 residues. The germline CDR1 and CDR2 sequences are SEHNR and FQNEAQ (reference sequence). With V trimmed by 5 bases and J by 3 bases, 4 bases remained unmatched. DNA for the CDR3: TGTGCCAGCAGCGTATGGACAGGGGACACTGAAGCTTTCTTT. It codes for CASSVWTGDTEAFF. Looking up the rest from reference TRBV7-9 and TRBJ1-1 gives the full variable domain: DTGVSQNPRHKITKRGQNVTFRCDPISEHNRLYWYRQTLGQGPEFLTYFQNEAQLEKSRLLSDRFSAERPKGSFSTLEIQRTEQGDSAMYLCASSVWTGDTEAFFGQGTRLTVV.

The chain joins TRBV4-1 to TRBJ1-5; unclear D gene. Looked up from germline, CDR1 is MGHRA and CDR2 is YSYEKL. V shed 0 bases and J shed 9 bases, with 18 bases lying between them. The CDR3 has 16 amino acids. The CDR3 region has the DNA TGCGCCAGCAGCCAAGAGTGGTACACCCAGGAGGGGCCCCAGCATTTT. Protein: CASSQEWYTQEGPQHF.

This clonotype was seen a handful of times. The gene calls are TRBV3-1 and TRBJ1-5; the D is unclear. The germline V and J ends were trimmed by 0 bases and 4 bases, with 10 bases remaining between them. The CDR3 loop spans 15 amino acids. Germline assignment: CDR1 LGHDT and CDR2 YNNKEL (reference sequence). CDR3 in DNA: TGTGCCAGCAGCCAAGATGCTCGGGGAAATCAGCCCCAGCATTTT. Its translation: CASSQDARGNQPQHF.

This clonotype appeared many times. J is TRBJ2-5 and V is TRBV2; tentatively, D is TRBD1 (6 bases). V was trimmed by 1 base and J by 0 bases, leaving 9 bases between them. This CDR3 is built from 15 residues. Per the germline V gene, CDR1 is SNHLY and CDR2 is FYNNEI. The CDR3, as DNA: TGTGCCAGCAGTGAAGACAGGGTTTACCAAGAGACCCAGTACTTC. As protein: CASSEDRVYQETQYF.

The table lists this clonotype with many counts. The chain recombines TRBV5-1 with TRBJ1-1; TRBD1 matches at 8 bases. V gave up 4 bases and J gave up 4 bases; unmatched junction bases: 12. This CDR3 has 16 residues. CDR1 SGHRS and CDR2 YFSETQ come from the germline V gene. The CDR3 DNA is TGCGCCAGCAGCCGAGATTTCAGGGGGCGGGTCACTGAAGCTTTCTTT. Translating it yields CASSRDFRGRVTEAFF.

This sequence joins TRBV20-1 and TRBJ2-5; no definite D call. This CDR3 is built from 13 residues. The V gene lost 1 base and the J gene lost 1 base, with 7 bases spanning the gap. Germline loops: CDR1 DFQATT, CDR2 SNEGSKA (reference sequence). CDR3 in DNA: TGCAGTGCTAGAGTTTCGAGCCAAGAGACCCAGTACTTC. As protein: CSARVSSQETQYF.

V is TRBV11-2 and J is TRBJ2-7; 8 positions match TRBD1. The CDR3 loop spans 14 amino acids. The V gene's germline CDR1 is SGHAT and CDR2 FQNNGV. Germline trimming cut 6 bases from V and 6 bases from J; bases unmatched to any gene: 10. The CDR3 loop is CASRAGTGNPEQYF. The CDR3 DNA is TGTGCCAGCAGGGCCGGGACAGGAAACCCCGAGCAGTACTTC.

Concerning this clonotype: This may be a read error: a much more frequent sequence differs by one nucleotide. The CDR3, as DNA: TGTGCCAGCTCACCCAGGGCCGGGGAGGCCTCAGATACGCAGTATTTT. Its translation: CASSPRAGEASDTQYF. The rearrangement uses TRBV18 and TRBJ2-3; TRBD2 might be the D (6 bases). This CDR3 is built from 16 residues. In germline, CDR1 is KGHSH, CDR2 LQKENI. V was cut by 3 bases and J by 4 bases, with 17 bases left in between. Using reference TRBV18 and TRBJ2-3 for the parts outside the CDR3, the full variable domain is NAGVMQNPRHLVRRRGQEARLRCSPMKGHSHVYWYRQLPEEGLKFMVYLQKENIIDESGMPKERFSAEFPKEGPSILRIQQVVRGDSAAYFCASSPRAGEASDTQYFGPGTRLTVL.

This clonotype has ten or more counts. This rearrangement joins TRBV11-2 to TRBJ2-6, with unresolved D. The V end lost 4 bases, the J end lost 0 bases, and 4 bases lay between the germline ends. Germline V gene data show CDR1 as SGHAT and CDR2 as FQNNGV. The CDR3 is made up of 14 amino acids. The CDR3 DNA follows: TGTGCCAGCAGCTCCCTCTCTGGGGCCAACGTCCTGACTTTC. It translates to CASSSLSGANVLTF. Supplemented by reference TRBV11-2 and TRBJ2-6, the full variable domain reads EAGVAQSPRYKIIEKRQSVAFWCNPISGHATLYWYQQILGQGPKLLIQFQNNGVVDDSQLPKDRFSAERLKGVDSTLKIQPAKLEDSAVYLCASSSLSGANVLTFGAGSRLTVL.

The V gene is TRBV29-1, the J gene TRBJ1-4; possible D gene TRBD1, 6 bases. The CDR3 runs to 14 residues. Trimming stripped 6 bases from V and 1 base from J, with 12 bases between. CDR1 and CDR2 (germline): SQVTM, ANQGSEA. Here the CDR3 reads CSVRRGGTNEKLFF. The CDR3 region has the DNA TGCAGCGTGCGCAGGGGCGGAACTAATGAAAAACTGTTTTTT. The full variable domain, in which reference TRBV29-1 and TRBJ1-4 provide the parts outside the CDR3, is SAVISQKPSRDICQRGTSLTIQCQVDSQVTMMFWYRQQPGQSLTLIATANQGSEATYESGFVIDKFPISRPNLTFSTLTVSNMSPEDSSIYLCSVRRGGTNEKLFFGSGTQLSVL.

This clonotype was found a few times. The J gene is TRBJ1-2, the V gene TRBV6-8; possibly TRBD1 for D (5 bases). CDR1 MNHGY and CDR2 SAAAGT come from the germline V gene. Trimming took 0 bases from V and 3 from J, leaving 17 bases between them. This CDR3 is 17 amino acids long. DNA of the CDR3: TGTGCCAGCAGTTACTCGATTTCAGTAGGGGTTGACTATGGCTACACCTTC. Protein product: CASSYSISVGVDYGYTF.

This clonotype was recorded at least ten times. In nucleotides, the CDR3 is TGTGCCAGCAGGGCGGGATACCACGATGAAGCTTTCTTT. Its translation is CASRAGYHDEAFF. The V gene is TRBV6-1, the J gene TRBJ1-1; no firm D call. Germline V lookup: CDR1 MNHNS, CDR2 SASEGT. Deletions cut 6 bases from V and 7 bases from J, with 15 bases between. This CDR3 is 13 amino acids long.